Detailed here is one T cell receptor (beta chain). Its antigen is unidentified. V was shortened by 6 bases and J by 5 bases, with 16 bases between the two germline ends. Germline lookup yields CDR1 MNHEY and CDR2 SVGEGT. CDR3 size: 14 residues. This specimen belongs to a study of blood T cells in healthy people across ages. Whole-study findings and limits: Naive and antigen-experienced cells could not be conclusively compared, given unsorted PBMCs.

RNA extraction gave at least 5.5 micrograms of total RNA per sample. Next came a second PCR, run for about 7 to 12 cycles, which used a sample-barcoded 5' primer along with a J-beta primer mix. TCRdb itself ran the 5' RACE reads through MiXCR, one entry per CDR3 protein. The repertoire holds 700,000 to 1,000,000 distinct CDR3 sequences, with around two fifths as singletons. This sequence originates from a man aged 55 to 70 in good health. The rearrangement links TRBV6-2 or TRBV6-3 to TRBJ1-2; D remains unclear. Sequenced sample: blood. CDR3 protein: CASSPRDETYGYTF. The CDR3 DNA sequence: TGTGCCAGCAGCCCCCGGGATGAGACTTATGGCTACACCTTC.